What follows describes a single T cell receptor (beta chain). Its antigen specificity is not known. No qualities accompany the bases; no much larger clone lies one base away. The library was obtained by RT-PCR. TCRdb records NextSeq 550 as the sequencer. TCRdb reran the public reads through fastp at Q25 and MiXCR, keeping productive beta chains. For every CDR3 protein sequence, its rows merge into one entry that carries the most common genes and DNA. For this sample the table gives approximately 170,000 distinct CDR3 sequences, of which approximately 24% were detected only once. The ten top clones hold approximately 26% of the sample. This record comes from a study of patients and donors after allogeneic stem cell transplantation (TCRdb year 2020). The germline V end is reduced by 3 bases and the J end by 5 bases; junction bases left unmatched: 5. The CDR3 covers 14 residues, taking in both the cysteine and the phenylalanine. Just CDR3 DNA is preserved here, 42 bases in frame from base 1. The germline V gene sets CDR1 to SGHDN and CDR2 to FVKESK.

The TCR was taken from a human donor who was either an allogeneic HSCT recipient or a stem cell or donor lymphocyte infusion donor (not recorded which). It is not recorded whose cells these are; they may come from a transplant donor. The sample comprised blood, either unsorted or a sorted T cell fraction (not recorded which). In this chain, TRBV14 is recombined with TRBJ1-1, and TRBD1 matches 8 of the central bases. The DNA is TGTGCCAGCAGCCACAGACAGGGGTGGACTGAAGCTTTCTTT. This yields the protein CASSHRQGWTEAFF. Full variable domain (CDR3 extended with the reference TRBV14 and TRBJ1-1 proteins): EAGVTQFPSHSVIEKGQTVTLRCDPISGHDNLYWYRRVMGKEIKFLLHFVKESKQDESGMPNNRFLAERTGGTYSTLKVQPAELEDSGVYFCASSHRQGWTEAFFGQGTRLTVV.